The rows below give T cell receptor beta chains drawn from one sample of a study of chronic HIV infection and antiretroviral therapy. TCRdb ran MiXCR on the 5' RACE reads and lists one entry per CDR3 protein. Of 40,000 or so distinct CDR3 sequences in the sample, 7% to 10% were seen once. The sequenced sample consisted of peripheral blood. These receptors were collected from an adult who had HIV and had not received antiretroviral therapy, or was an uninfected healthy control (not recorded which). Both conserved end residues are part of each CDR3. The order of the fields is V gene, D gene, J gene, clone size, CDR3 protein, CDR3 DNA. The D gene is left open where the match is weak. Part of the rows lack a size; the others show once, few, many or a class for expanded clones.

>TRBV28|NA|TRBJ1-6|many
CASSSRNSPLHF
TGTGCCAGCAGTAGTCGGAATTCACCCCTCCACTTT
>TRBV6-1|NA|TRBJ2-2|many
CASIRDGGEAGELFF
TGTGCCAGCATTCGAGACGGCGGAGAAGCCGGGGAGCTGTTTTTT
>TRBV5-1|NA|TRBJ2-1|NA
CASSLDFPGVVF
TGCGCCAGCAGCTTGGATTTCCCGGGTGTAGTCTTC
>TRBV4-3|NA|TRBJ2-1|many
CASSQGAPPLIGNEQFF
TGCGCCAGCAGCCAAGGGGCTCCTCCCCTGATAGGGAATGAGCAGTTCTTC
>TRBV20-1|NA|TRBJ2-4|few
CSAINIVAKNIQYF
TGCAGTGCTATCAACATCGTAGCCAAAAACATTCAGTACTTC
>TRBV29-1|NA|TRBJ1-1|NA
CSVDRGVETFF
TGCAGCGTTGACCGGGGTGTGGAAACTTTCTTT
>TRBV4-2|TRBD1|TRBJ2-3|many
CASSPGQGEQDTQYF
TGTGCCAGCAGCCCCGGACAGGGGGAACAAGATACGCAGTATTTT
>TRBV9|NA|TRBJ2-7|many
CASSGPGTYEQYF
TGTGCCAGCAGCGGACCGGGAACCTACGAGCAGTACTTC
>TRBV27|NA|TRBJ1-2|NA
CASSPTEHYGYTF
TGTGCCAGCAGTCCGACAGAACACTATGGCTACACCTTC
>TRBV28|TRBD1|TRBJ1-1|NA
CASRRQGALNTEAFF
TGTGCCAGCAGACGACAGGGGGCCCTGAACACTGAAGCTTTCTTT
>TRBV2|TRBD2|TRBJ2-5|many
CASSPRLAGQETQYF
TGTGCCAGCAGTCCAAGACTAGCGGGACAAGAGACCCAGTACTTC
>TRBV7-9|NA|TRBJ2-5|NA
CASSLGAGTEETQYF
TGTGCCAGCAGCTTAGGTGCCGGGACCGAGGAGACCCAGTACTTC
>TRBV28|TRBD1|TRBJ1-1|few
CASSLDPGTDFREAFF
TGTGCCAGCAGTTTAGACCCCGGGACAGACTTTAGAGAAGCTTTCTTT
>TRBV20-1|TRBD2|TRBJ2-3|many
CSVSGMSTDTQYF
TGCAGTGTAAGCGGGATGAGCACAGATACGCAGTATTTT
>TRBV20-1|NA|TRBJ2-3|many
CSASRPQSVGTDTQYF
TGCAGTGCTAGCCGACCGCAGAGTGTAGGTACAGATACGCAGTATTTT
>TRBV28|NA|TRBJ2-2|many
CASSSPRREPTGELFF
TGTGCCAGCAGTTCCCCTAGGCGCGAACCCACCGGGGAGCTGTTTTTT
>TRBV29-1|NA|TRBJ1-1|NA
CSVEGPGHSGEAFF
TGCAGCGTTGAAGGCCCGGGACACTCCGGAGAAGCTTTCTTT
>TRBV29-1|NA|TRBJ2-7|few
CSVELEEQYF
TGCAGCGTTGAGTTGGAGGAGCAGTACTTC
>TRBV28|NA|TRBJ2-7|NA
CASTPTRSSYEQYF
TGTGCCAGCACCCCGACCCGTAGCTCCTACGAGCAGTACTTC
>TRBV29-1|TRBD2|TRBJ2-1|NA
CSGKGTGTSDSKQFF
TGCAGCGGAAAGGGCACCGGGACTAGTGACTCGAAGCAGTTCTTC
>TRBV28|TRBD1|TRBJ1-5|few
CASRKTGGGNQPQHF
TGTGCCAGCAGGAAGACAGGGGGCGGCAATCAGCCCCAGCATTTT
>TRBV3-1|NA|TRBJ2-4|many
CASSQGIAKNIQYF
TGTGCCAGCAGCCAAGGGATAGCCAAAAACATTCAGTACTTC
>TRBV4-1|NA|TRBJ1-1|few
CASSQEGPAETDTEAFF
TGCGCCAGCAGCCAAGAGGGGCCAGCCGAGACGGACACTGAAGCTTTCTTT
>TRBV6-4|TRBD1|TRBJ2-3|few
CASSRQGESDTQYF
TGTGCCAGCAGCCGACAGGGGGAATCAGATACGCAGTATTTT
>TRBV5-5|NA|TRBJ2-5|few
CASSLGGPETQYF
TGTGCCAGCAGCTTGGGGGGACCCGAGACCCAGTACTTC
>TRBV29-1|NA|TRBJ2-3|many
CSVGPPGTDTQYF
TGCAGCGTTGGCCCCCCCGGCACAGATACGCAGTATTTT
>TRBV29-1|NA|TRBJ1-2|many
CSARTHFNYGYTF
TGCAGCGCCCGGACACATTTTAACTATGGCTACACCTTC
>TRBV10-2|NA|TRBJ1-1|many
CASPPDRMNTEAFF
TGCGCCAGCCCTCCCGACAGGATGAACACTGAAGCTTTCTTT
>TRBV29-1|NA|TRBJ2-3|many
CSVSRAGTDTQYF
TGCAGCGTTTCGCGGGCCGGCACAGATACGCAGTATTTT
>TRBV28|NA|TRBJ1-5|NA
CASSKQGFSNQPQHF
TGTGCCAGCAGTAAACAGGGATTCAGCAATCAGCCCCAGCATTTT
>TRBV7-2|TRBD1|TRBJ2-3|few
CASSLWDSTDTQYF
TGTGCCAGCAGCTTATGGGACAGTACAGATACGCAGTATTTT
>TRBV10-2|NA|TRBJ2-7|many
CASSEWESGEQYF
TGCGCCAGCAGTGAGTGGGAATCGGGCGAGCAGTACTTC
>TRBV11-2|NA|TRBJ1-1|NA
CASSYDTLETFF
TGTGCCAGCAGCTATGACACCCTAGAAACTTTCTTT
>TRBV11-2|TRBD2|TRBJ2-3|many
CASSLRTSGRAFGTQYF
TGTGCCAGCAGCTTACGAACTAGCGGGAGGGCCTTTGGTACGCAGTATTTT
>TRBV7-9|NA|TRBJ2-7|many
CASSLSWNYEQYF
TGTGCCAGCAGCCTTTCGTGGAACTACGAGCAGTACTTC
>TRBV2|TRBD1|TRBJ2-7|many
CASSMRQGNTYEQYF
TGTGCCAGCAGTATGCGACAGGGGAACACCTACGAGCAGTACTTC
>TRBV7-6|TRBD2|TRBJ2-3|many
CASSLNSGRTDTQYF
TGTGCCAGCAGCTTAAATAGCGGGAGGACAGATACGCAGTATTTT
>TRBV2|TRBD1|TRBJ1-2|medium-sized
CASKDRVDGYTF
TGTGCCAGCAAAGACAGGGTTGATGGCTACACCTTC
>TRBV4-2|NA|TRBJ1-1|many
CASSQGDTEAFF
TGTGCCAGCAGCCAAGGGGACACTGAAGCTTTCTTT
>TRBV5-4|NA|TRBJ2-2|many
CASSPRDSNTGELFF
TGTGCCAGCAGCCCACGGGACTCTAACACCGGGGAGCTGTTTTTT
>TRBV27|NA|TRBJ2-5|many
CASMSDSQETQYF
TGTGCCAGCATGAGCGACAGCCAAGAGACCCAGTACTTC
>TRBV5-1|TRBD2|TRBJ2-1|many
CASSPQGTSGNGEQFF
TGCGCCAGCAGCCCCCAGGGGACTAGCGGGAATGGTGAGCAGTTCTTC
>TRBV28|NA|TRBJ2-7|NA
CASRGPTYEQYF
TGTGCCTCGCGGGGGCCAACCTACGAGCAGTACTTC
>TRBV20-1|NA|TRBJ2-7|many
CSATPTDSSYEQYF
TGCAGTGCTACTCCGACAGACAGTTCCTACGAGCAGTACTTC
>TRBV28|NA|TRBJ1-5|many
CASSLLRGGDQPQHF
TGTGCCAGCAGTTTACTTCGGGGGGGGGATCAGCCCCAGCATTTT
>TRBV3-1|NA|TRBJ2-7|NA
CASSHGGIEQYF
TGTGCCAGCAGCCACGGCGGGATCGAGCAGTACTTC
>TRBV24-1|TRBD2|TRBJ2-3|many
CATSDLMREGSDTQYF
TGTGCCACCAGTGATTTGATGCGGGAGGGCTCAGATACGCAGTATTTT
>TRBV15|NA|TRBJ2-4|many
CATSRDAGAKNIQYF
TGTGCCACCAGCAGAGATGCCGGGGCCAAAAACATTCAGTACTTC